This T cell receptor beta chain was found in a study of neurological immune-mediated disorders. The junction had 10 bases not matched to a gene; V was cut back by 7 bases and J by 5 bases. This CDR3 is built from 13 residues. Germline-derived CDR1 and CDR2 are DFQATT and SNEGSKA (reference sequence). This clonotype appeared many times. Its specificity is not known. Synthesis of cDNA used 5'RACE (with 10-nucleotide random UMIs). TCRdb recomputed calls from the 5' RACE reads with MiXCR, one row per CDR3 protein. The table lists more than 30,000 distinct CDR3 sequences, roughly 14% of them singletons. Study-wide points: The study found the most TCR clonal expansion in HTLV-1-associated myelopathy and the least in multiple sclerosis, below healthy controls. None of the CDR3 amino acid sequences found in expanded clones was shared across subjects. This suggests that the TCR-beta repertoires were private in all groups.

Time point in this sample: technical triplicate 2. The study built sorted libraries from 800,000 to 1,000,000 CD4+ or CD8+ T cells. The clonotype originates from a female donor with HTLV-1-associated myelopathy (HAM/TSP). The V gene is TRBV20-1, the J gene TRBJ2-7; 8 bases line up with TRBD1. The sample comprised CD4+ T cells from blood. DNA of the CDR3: TGCAGTGGTGAAAGGGCAGGGGGCCACGAGCAGTACTTC. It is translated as CSGERAGGHEQYF.